The text below deals with one T cell receptor beta chain. The record originates from a study of blood T cell repertoires in COVID-19. About the study: Acute and convalescent COVID-19 specimens originated in the United States, Italy and Spain.

In the authors' methods: How many nucleated cells were present was estimated from reference gene primer amplification. Sequenced by immunoSEQ multiplex PCR; TCRdb stores in-frame clones only, minus some. V and J calls and clone size follow that table, whereas D and trimming were derived from the DNA. The profile covers some 180,000 clones, with 82% appearing a single time and less than 5.5% taken by the ten largest. Clinical history reported by participants formed the basis on which cohorts were assigned. The clonotype comes from an older woman with acute COVID-19. Material: PBMCs or T cells enriched from blood (not recorded which).

CDR3 DNA: TGTGCCAGCATTGGGGACAAGAAAGGGAGTGACACTGAAGCTTTCTTT. Translated: CASIGDKKGSDTEAFF. This chain connects TRBV28 to TRBJ1-1; D is possibly TRBD1 (6 bases). The length of the CDR3 is 16 residues. Trimming stripped 7 bases from V and 3 bases from J, with 21 bases between. CDR1 and CDR2 (germline): MDHEN, SYDVKM.